This T cell receptor beta chain was sequenced in a study of blood T cell repertoires in COVID-19. Study-wide background: Samples of COVID-19 (acute and convalescent) were obtained from the United States, Italy and Spain. PBMCs, B-cell-depleted T cells, or T cells provided the cDNA or gDNA that made up the material.

The CDR3 has 16 residues. Unmatched junction bases numbered 6, after V lost 5 bases and J lost 0 bases. Germline loops: CDR1 SGHVS, CDR2 FNYEAQ. Original methodology: Using reference gene primer amplification, nucleated cell counts were estimated. Produced via immunoSEQ multiplex PCR; TCRdb's table is partial and in-frame only. Clonal size and the V and J genes are those of that table, whereas D and trimming came from the DNA. This sample has tens of thousands of clones, with around 79% found just once. This clone was seen a single time. The receptor was isolated from a man aged 60 to 75 with active or convalescent COVID-19. The V call is TRBV7-6, the J call TRBJ2-2; TRBD1 agrees at 7 bases. Sequenced material: peripheral blood. CDR3 sequence: CASSPNRGSNTGELFF. In DNA, the CDR3 is TGTGCCAGCAGCCCGAACAGGGGATCGAACACCGGGGAGCTGTTTTTT.